The clone carrying this T cell receptor (beta chain) was detected a few times. Its antigen remains unidentified. The sample comes from a study of CD8+ T cells in alopecia areata. Study-wide results and caveats: Scalp clonality and expanded CD8+ clones among the top 100 fell significantly with tofacitinib.

Treatment meaning: oral pan-JAK inhibitor, 5-10 mg twice daily. Sorting separated CD4+ and CD8+ T cells out of PBMCs. Following RNA extraction, reverse transcription yielded cDNA that acted as the sequencing template. Clones were read by immunoSEQ multiplex PCR, and TCRdb kept only the in-frame ones, dropping some. The repertoire consists of roughly 60,000 clones, with about 43% occurring once and the leading ten covering around 21%. Sequencing used CD8+ T cells sorted from blood, obtained at approximately week 36, from a patient treated with tofacitinib. This receptor was identified in a human donor with alopecia areata.

CDR3 sequence: CASSLAGRRTGDEQYF. The CDR3 DNA follows: TGTGCCAGCAGCTTGGCTGGACGAAGGACAGGGGACGAGCAGTACTTC. The rearrangement uses TRBV5-6 and TRBJ2-7; 9 nucleotides match TRBD1. The CDR3 length is 16 residues. V lost 0 bases to trimming and J lost 5 bases; unmatched junction nucleotides: 9. Germline V CDR1 and CDR2: SGHDT, YYEEEE.